The sequence of this T cell receptor beta chain was determined in a study of identical twins' blood T cells (dated by TCRdb to the early 2010s). Study-level background: Around 50 million Illumina reads were obtained across roughly 12 libraries, comprising six alpha-chain and six beta-chain libraries. The study compared TCR alpha and beta chain repertoires of three pairs of monozygous twins using next-generation sequencing to assess genetic influence on repertoire formation. Overall results and qualifications from the work: Twin pairs were reported to be markedly more alike in V gene usage than unrelated donors were, even when looking at non-selected out-of-frame TCRbeta clonotypes. The proposed role of the TCRalpha J segment in MHC recognition during thymic selection was stated to require validation by independent studies. The count of CDR3 clonotypes shared by two donors depended mainly on the product of the two donors' cloneset sizes, and twins did not clearly depart from this trend. Among the most abundant TCRbeta clonotypes, each donor shared more CDR3 sequences with her twin than with unrelated donors. Because the twins were reared together, environmental influences could not be excluded as an explanation for twin similarity.

Libraries came from 5' RACE. Instrument on record: Illumina Genome Analyzer IIx. To prepare the RNA-based TCR cDNA libraries, a previously described protocol was followed, with several modifications. To prevent cross-contamination, sample-specific barcodes were added to both ends of each TCR cDNA library during cDNA synthesis and amplification. As for how the authors treated the data: Each library contained about 2.2 to 3.6 million CDR3-containing reads, and somewhere between about 100,000 and nearly 550,000 clonotypes were identified for each individual. After reads with improper barcode index combinations were thrown out, a cloneset for each library was built using the MiTCR software. While assembling CDR3 clonotypes, MiTCR filtered or rescued low-quality reads and corrected PCR and sequencing errors. Artificial out-of-frame clonotypes were removed by being mapped to in-frame sequences, with one indel in the CDR3 allowed. V and J gene usage similarity between donors was measured as Jensen-Shannon divergence divided by mean entropy. TCRdb reprocessed the public reads (quality trimming at Q25 with fastp, clone calling with MiXCR) and kept in-frame beta chains. Every distinct CDR3 protein forms one entry, paired with its most common genes and DNA. The V and J calls, along with clone size, are taken from TCRdb and not from the paper's own processing. This sample comprises 350,000 to 400,000 distinct CDR3 sequences, about 28% of them detected only once. Jointly, the top ten make up about 6% of the sample.

This clonotype was seen a handful of times. What antigen it recognizes has not been identified. No base quality information exists; no much larger clone differs at one position. Donors were six healthy women forming three monozygous twin pairs. Each of the three twin pairs had been raised together, and the twins in each pair were thought likely to have encountered the same infectious agents and vaccines. TCR cDNA libraries were prepared from RNA that was isolated from peripheral blood mononuclear cells. The receptor was derived from a woman aged 18 to 55 in good health. The material sequenced was PBMCs.

Here is the DNA: TGCGCCAGCAGCTCACAGGCCCTCTCCTACGAGCAGTACTTC. It is translated as CASSSQALSYEQYF. The rearranged segments are TRBV5-1 and TRBJ2-7, with TRBD1 perhaps the D gene, on 5 matching bases. The CDR3 measures 14 amino acids from cysteine to phenylalanine. Here the CDR3 DNA is all that survives: 42 bases in frame from base 1. The junction carries 10 bases between V and J, which are trimmed by 3 bases and 0 bases respectively. Reading the germline V gene gives CDR1 SGHRS and CDR2 YFSETQ.